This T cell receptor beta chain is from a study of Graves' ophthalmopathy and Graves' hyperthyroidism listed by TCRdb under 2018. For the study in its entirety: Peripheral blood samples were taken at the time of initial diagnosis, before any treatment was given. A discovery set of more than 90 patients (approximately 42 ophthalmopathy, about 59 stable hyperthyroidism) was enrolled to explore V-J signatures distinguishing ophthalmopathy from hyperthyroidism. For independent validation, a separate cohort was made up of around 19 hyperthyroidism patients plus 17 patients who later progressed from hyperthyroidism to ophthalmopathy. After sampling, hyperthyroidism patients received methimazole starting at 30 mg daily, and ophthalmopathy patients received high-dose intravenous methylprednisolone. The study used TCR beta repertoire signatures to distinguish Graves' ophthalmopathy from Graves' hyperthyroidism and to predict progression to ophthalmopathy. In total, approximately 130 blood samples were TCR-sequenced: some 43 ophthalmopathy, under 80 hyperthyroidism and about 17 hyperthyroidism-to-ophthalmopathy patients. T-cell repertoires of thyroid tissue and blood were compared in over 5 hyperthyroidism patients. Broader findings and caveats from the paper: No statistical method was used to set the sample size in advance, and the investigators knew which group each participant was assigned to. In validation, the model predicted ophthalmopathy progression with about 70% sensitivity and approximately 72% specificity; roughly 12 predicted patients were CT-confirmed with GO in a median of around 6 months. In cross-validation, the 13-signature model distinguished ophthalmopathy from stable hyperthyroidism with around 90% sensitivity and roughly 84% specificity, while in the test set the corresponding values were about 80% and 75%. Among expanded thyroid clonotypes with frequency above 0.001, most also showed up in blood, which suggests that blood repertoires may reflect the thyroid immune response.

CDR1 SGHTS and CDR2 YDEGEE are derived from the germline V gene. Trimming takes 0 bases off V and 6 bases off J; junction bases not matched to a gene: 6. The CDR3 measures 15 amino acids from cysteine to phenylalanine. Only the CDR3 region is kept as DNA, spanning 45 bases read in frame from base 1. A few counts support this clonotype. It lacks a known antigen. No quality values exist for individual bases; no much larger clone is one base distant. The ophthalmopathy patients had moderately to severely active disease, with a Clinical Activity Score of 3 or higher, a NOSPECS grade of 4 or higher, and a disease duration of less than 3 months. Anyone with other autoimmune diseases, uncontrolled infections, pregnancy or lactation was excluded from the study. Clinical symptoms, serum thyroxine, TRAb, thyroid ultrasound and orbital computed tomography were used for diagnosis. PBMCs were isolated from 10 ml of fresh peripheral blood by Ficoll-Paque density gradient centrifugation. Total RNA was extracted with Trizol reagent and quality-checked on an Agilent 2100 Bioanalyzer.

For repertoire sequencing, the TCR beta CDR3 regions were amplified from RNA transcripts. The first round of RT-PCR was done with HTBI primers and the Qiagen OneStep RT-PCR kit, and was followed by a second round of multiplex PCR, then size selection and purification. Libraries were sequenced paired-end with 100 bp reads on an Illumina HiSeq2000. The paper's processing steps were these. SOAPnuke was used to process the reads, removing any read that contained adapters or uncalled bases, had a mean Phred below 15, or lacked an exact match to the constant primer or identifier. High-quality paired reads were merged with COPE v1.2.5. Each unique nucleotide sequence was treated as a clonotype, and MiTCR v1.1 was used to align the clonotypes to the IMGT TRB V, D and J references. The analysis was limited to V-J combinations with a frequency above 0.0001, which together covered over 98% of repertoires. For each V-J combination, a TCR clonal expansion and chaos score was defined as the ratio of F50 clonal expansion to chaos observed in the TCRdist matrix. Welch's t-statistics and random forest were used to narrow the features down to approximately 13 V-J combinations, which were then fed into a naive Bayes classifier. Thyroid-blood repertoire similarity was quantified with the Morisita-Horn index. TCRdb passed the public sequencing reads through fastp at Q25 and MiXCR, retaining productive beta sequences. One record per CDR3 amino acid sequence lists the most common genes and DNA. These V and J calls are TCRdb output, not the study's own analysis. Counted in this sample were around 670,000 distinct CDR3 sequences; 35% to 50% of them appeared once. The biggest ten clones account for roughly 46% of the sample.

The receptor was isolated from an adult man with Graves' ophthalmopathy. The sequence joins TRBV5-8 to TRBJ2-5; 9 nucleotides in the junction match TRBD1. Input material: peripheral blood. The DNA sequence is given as TGTGCCAGCAGCTTGGACAGGGGGCGCATCCAGACCCAGTACTTC. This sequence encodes CASSLDRGRIQTQYF.